These 30 T cell receptor beta chains originate from one sample sequenced in a study of cytomegalovirus exposure and HLA in healthy donors. Libraries were prepared by immunoSEQ multiplex PCR; TCRdb keeps only in-frame clonotypes and omits some of them. Among roughly 120,000 clones listed, over 75% were seen once. The sample consisted of PBMCs. These receptors were taken from a woman in her twenties or thirties in good health and CMV-seronegative.

The rearrangement joins TRBV2 to TRBJ2-2; 8 positions match TRBD2. Losses at the gene ends were 6 bases for V and 4 bases for J; bases not matched to a gene: 7. Per the germline V gene, CDR1 is SNHLY and CDR2 is FYNNEI. This CDR3 is 15 amino acids long. Here the CDR3 reads CASRQTSVVTGELFF. In nucleotides, the CDR3 is TGTGCCAGCAGACAGACTAGCGTTGTCACCGGGGAGCTGTTTTTT.

The rearrangement uses TRBV7-2 and TRBJ1-2, with a weak D call TRBD1 (6 bases). V gave up 1 base and J gave up 4 bases, with 10 bases separating them. The CDR3 extends over 14 amino acids. Germline values: CDR1 SGHTA, CDR2 FQGNSA. This chain's CDR3 is CASSLVRTAYGYTF. CDR3 DNA: TGTGCCAGCAGCTTAGTTAGGACAGCCTATGGCTACACCTTC.

This clone was counted a single time. The chain is built from TRBV9 and TRBJ2-1; D perhaps matches TRBD2 (5 bases). CDR1 SGDLS and CDR2 YYNGEE come from the germline V gene. The CDR3 spans 22 residues. Deletions cut 4 bases from V and 0 bases from J, with 32 bases between. CDR3 DNA sequence: TGTGCCAGCAGCCCCCACCGAGGAAAGCGGCGCTTGCTGGCCAGCTCCTACAATGAGCAGTTCTTC. Amino acids: CASSPHRGKRRLLASSYNEQFF.

The chain recombines TRBV11-1 with TRBJ2-1, with TRBD1 as a possible D gene (5 bases). CDR1 is SGHAT and CDR2 is FQDESV in the germline V gene (reference sequence). The CDR3 contains 16 residues. Trimming pared 2 bases from V and 5 bases from J, leaving 16 bases between. Here the CDR3 reads CASSLLVGQVHNEQFF. CDR3 in DNA: TGTGCCAGCAGCTTATTGGTGGGGCAGGTCCACAATGAGCAGTTCTTC. The whole variable domain, remainder taken from reference TRBV11-1 and TRBJ2-1, is EAEVAQSPRYKITEKSQAVAFWCDPISGHATLYWYRQILGQGPELLVQFQDESVVDDSQLPKDRFSAERLKGVDSTLKIQPAELGDSAMYLCASSLLVGQVHNEQFFGPGTRLTVL.

V and J are TRBV6-1 and TRBJ1-2; D gene unclear. Germline V CDR1 and CDR2: MNHNS, SASEGT. The length of the CDR3 is 13 residues. The germline V and J ends were trimmed by 7 bases and 5 bases, with 14 bases remaining between them. The CDR3 region is CASTPGRVYGYTF. For the CDR3, the DNA is TGTGCCAGCACCCCGGGAAGAGTTTATGGCTACACCTTC.

V and J are TRBV27 and TRBJ1-2, with D possibly being TRBD1 (6 bases). The V gene lost 4 bases and the J gene lost 8 bases, with 17 bases spanning the gap. The CDR3 extends over 14 amino acids. Germline values: CDR1 MNHEY, CDR2 SMNVEV (reference sequence). CDR3 loop: CASSSGISGEGYTF. The CDR3 DNA reads as TGTGCCAGCAGTTCAGGTATTTCAGGGGAAGGCTACACCTTC.

CDR3 in amino acids: CARGTGGDGYTF. In DNA form, the CDR3 reads TGTGCCAGGGGGACAGGGGGGGACGGCTACACCTTC. V is TRBV12-1 and J is TRBJ1-2; the table's D call TRBD1 went unverified against the DNA. TRBV12-1 is a pseudogene. This CDR3 has 12 residues.

The chain recombines TRBV4-1 with TRBJ2-3; 7 nucleotides line up with TRBD2. Germline V gives CDR1 MGHRA, CDR2 YSYEKL. With V trimmed by 3 bases and J by 3 bases, 6 bases remained unmatched. The CDR3 covers 15 residues. CDR3 sequence reads: CASSQERGWTDTQYF. CDR3 nucleotides: TGCGCCAGCAGCCAGGAGCGGGGATGGACAGATACGCAGTATTTT.

The CDR3 DNA reads TGTGCCAGCAGCGAGAGACGGGGAGTGAGCTATGGCTACACCTTC. Its translation: CASSERRGVSYGYTF. The chain links TRBV13 to TRBJ1-2; D ambiguous. The CDR3 has 15 residues. Trimming left V 5 bases short and J 4 bases short, with 17 bases between. The germline CDR1 and CDR2 sequences are PRHDT and FYEKMQ (reference sequence).

V and J are TRBV7-9 and TRBJ1-2; 8 positions match TRBD1. Germline V gene sequence: CDR1 SEHNR, CDR2 FQNEAQ (reference sequence). The CDR3 totals 15 residues. Trimming took 5 bases from V and 8 from J; bases not matched to a gene: 13. CDR3 residues: CASSEATGDVRGYTF. CDR3 sequence (DNA): TGTGCCAGCAGCGAAGCGACAGGGGACGTTAGGGGCTACACCTTC. The full variable domain, completed using reference TRBV7-9 and TRBJ1-2, is DTGVSQNPRHKITKRGQNVTFRCDPISEHNRLYWYRQTLGQGPEFLTYFQNEAQLEKSRLLSDRFSAERPKGSFSTLEIQRTEQGDSAMYLCASSEATGDVRGYTFGSGTRLTVV.

The chain recombines TRBV12-5 with TRBJ2-1; 9 nucleotides agree with TRBD2. The CDR3 length is 18 residues. Germline V CDR1 and CDR2: LGHNT, FRNRAP. V dropped 0 bases and J dropped 1; count of bases not matched to a gene: 7. This chain's CDR3 is CASGLVMRGGRSYNEQFF. CDR3 DNA sequence: TGTGCTAGTGGTTTGGTAATGCGGGGGGGCCGTTCCTACAATGAGCAGTTCTTC.

The V gene is TRBV2, the J gene TRBJ2-1; perhaps TRBD2 as D (5 bases). Looked up from germline, CDR1 is SNHLY and CDR2 is FYNNEI. V lost 3 bases to trimming and J lost 3 bases, with 15 bases between them. The CDR3 length is 16 residues. CDR3 protein: CASSEGSVRDYNEQFF. In DNA form, the CDR3 reads TGTGCCAGCAGTGAGGGCTCCGTCCGGGACTACAATGAGCAGTTCTTC.

The chain joins TRBV2 to TRBJ1-5; no clear D. Germline CDR1 SNHLY, CDR2 FYNNEI. Trimming shortened V by 1 base and J by 0 bases, and 10 bases separated the two germline ends. This CDR3 is 16 amino acids long. CDR3 in DNA: TGTGCCAGCAGTGAAGGGGCTTCTTATAGCAATCAGCCCCAGCATTTT. It specifies CASSEGASYSNQPQHF.

The chain recombines TRBV6-5 with TRBJ1-4; D may be TRBD1 (5 bases). CDR3 length: 15 residues. V lost 10 bases and J 0 bases, leaving 15 bases between the germline ends. The germline V gene encodes CDR1 MNHEY and CDR2 SVGAGI. The CDR3 nucleotides read TGTGCCACCCGCCGGGGGACCTCAACTAATGAAAAACTGTTTTTT. It yields the protein CATRRGTSTNEKLFF.

J is TRBJ2-7 and V is TRBV5-1; D is ambiguous. Trimming shortened V by 0 bases and J by 3 bases, and 7 bases separated the two germline ends. The CDR3 contains 13 residues. CDR1 and CDR2 (germline): SGHRS, YFSETQ. The CDR3 DNA reads TGCGCCAGCAGCTTGGACCCAGACTACGAGCAGTACTTC. Translation gives CASSLDPDYEQYF.

CDR3 sequence reads: CASSPTGNQPQHF. CDR3 in DNA: TGTGCCAGCAGTCCAACAGGGAATCAGCCCCAGCATTTT. The chain carries TRBV6-5 and TRBJ1-5; weak D call: TRBD1 (6 bases). The CDR3 loop spans 13 amino acids. Germline CDR1 is MNHEY and CDR2 is SVGAGI. Between the trimmed V and J ends, which lost 5 bases and 4 bases, there was a span of 9 bases.

The V gene is TRBV5-1, the J gene TRBJ2-5; TRBD2 agrees at 13 bases. This CDR3 spans 16 amino acids. Germline values: CDR1 SGHRS, CDR2 YFSETQ. V was pared by 7 bases and J by 5 bases, with 11 bases of the junction left unmatched. CDR3 sequence: CASGTVGLAGRETQYF. The CDR3 DNA reads as TGCGCCAGCGGAACCGTGGGACTAGCGGGGAGGGAGACCCAGTACTTC. The full variable domain, completed using reference TRBV5-1 and TRBJ2-5, is KAGVTQTPRYLIKTRGQQVTLSCSPISGHRSVSWYQQTPGQGLQFLFEYFSETQRNKGNFPGRFSGRQFSNSRSEMNVSTLELGDSALYLCASGTVGLAGRETQYFGPGTRLLVL.

In DNA form, the CDR3 reads TGTGCCAGCAACGATCCGGGACAGGGGGTAGGGGACTCTGGAAACACCATATATTTT. This translates into CASNDPGQGVGDSGNTIYF. V gene TRBV2 combines with J gene TRBJ1-3; 11 bases map to TRBD1. J lost 0 bases, V lost 7 bases, and 14 bases had no gene match. Germline values: CDR1 SNHLY, CDR2 FYNNEI. The CDR3 loop spans 19 amino acids.

The rearrangement joins TRBV13 to TRBJ1-1, with no clear D. This CDR3 comprises 13 residues. Germline lookup yields CDR1 PRHDT and CDR2 FYEKMQ (reference sequence). Trimming removed 5 bases from V and 4 bases from J, with 11 bases in between. The CDR3 DNA follows: TGTGCCAGCAGCCCGGACGGGAGCACTGAAGCTTTCTTT. It yields the protein CASSPDGSTEAFF.

A single count supports this clone. V gene TRBV19 combines with J gene TRBJ1-2; D gene unclear. Germline CDR1 is LNHDA and CDR2 is SQIVND (reference sequence). Trimming removed 1 base at V and 7 bases at J, with 10 bases between. The CDR3 has 13 residues. Here the CDR3 reads CASSIGRSFGYTF. The CDR3 nucleotides are TGTGCCAGTAGTATAGGCAGGTCTTTTGGCTACACCTTC.

The chain has TRBV19 and TRBJ2-3; TRBD2 matches at 11 bases. J lost 6 bases, V lost 1 base, and 6 bases had no gene match. The CDR3 is 16 amino acids. Germline CDR1 reads LNHDA; CDR2 reads SQIVND (reference sequence). The CDR3 DNA sequence: TGTGCCAGTAGTATAGGAGGACTAGCGGGTGGGGATACGCAGTATTTT. Amino acid sequence: CASSIGGLAGGDTQYF.

J is TRBJ2-7 and V is TRBV30; TRBD1 is a possible D gene (6 bases). Trimming cost V 7 bases and J 4 bases, with 17 bases left between them. This CDR3 spans 13 amino acids. The germline CDR1 and CDR2 sequences are GTSNPN and SVGIG (reference sequence). The chain's CDR3 is CAFSRGGEYEQYF. CDR3 bases: TGTGCCTTCTCCAGGGGTGGGGAATACGAGCAGTACTTC.

V is TRBV7-9 and J is TRBJ2-3, with TRBD2 as a possible D gene (5 bases). Trimming removed 5 bases at V and 3 bases at J, with 18 bases between. The CDR3 is made up of 16 amino acids. Germline-derived CDR1 and CDR2 are SEHNR and FQNEAQ (reference sequence). This CDR3 reads CASSARGRRQTDTQYF. In DNA, the CDR3 is TGTGCCAGCAGCGCCCGAGGGCGACGTCAAACAGATACGCAGTATTTT. The complete variable domain, with remaining parts taken from reference TRBV7-9 and TRBJ2-3, reads DTGVSQNPRHKITKRGQNVTFRCDPISEHNRLYWYRQTLGQGPEFLTYFQNEAQLEKSRLLSDRFSAERPKGSFSTLEIQRTEQGDSAMYLCASSARGRRQTDTQYFGPGTRLTVL.

V usage is TRBV5-4 and J usage is TRBJ1-1, with a tentative D call TRBD1 (5 bases). V was trimmed by 4 bases and J by 4 bases, leaving 14 bases between them. Per the germline V gene, CDR1 is SGHNT and CDR2 is YYREEE (reference sequence). The CDR3 is 14 amino acids. CDR3 in amino acids: CASSTGAGSTEAFF. The CDR3 coding sequence is TGTGCCAGCAGCACCGGGGCGGGGAGCACTGAAGCTTTCTTT. Looking up the rest from reference TRBV5-4 and TRBJ1-1 gives the full variable domain: ETGVTQSPTHLIKTRGQQVTLRCSSQSGHNTVSWYQQALGQGPQFIFQYYREEENGRGNFPPRFSGLQFPNYSSELNVNALELDDSALYLCASSTGAGSTEAFFGQGTRLTVV.

The chain links TRBV9 to TRBJ2-5; D is perhaps TRBD2 (6 bases). The CDR3 length is 14 residues. V gave up 4 bases and J gave up 1 base, with 11 bases separating them. Germline V lookup: CDR1 SGDLS, CDR2 YYNGEE. CDR3 bases: TGTGCCAGCAGCCCCCTCGGGGGCCAAGAGACCCAGTACTTC. Its translation is CASSPLGGQETQYF.

The V call is TRBV7-9, the J call TRBJ2-3; 7 bases are a match to TRBD2. Trimming took 4 bases from V and 0 from J; bases not matched to a gene: 7. The CDR3 runs to 16 residues. In germline, CDR1 is SEHNR, CDR2 FQNEAQ (reference sequence). Here the CDR3 DNA reads TGTGCCAGCAGCTCAAACGGCGGGGGTAGCACAGATACGCAGTATTTT. Amino acids: CASSSNGGGSTDTQYF.

The J gene is TRBJ1-3, the V gene TRBV7-2, with D possibly matching TRBD1 (5 bases). The ends were cut back, 1 base at V and 4 bases at J, with 11 bases in the middle. This CDR3 is 15 amino acids long. CDR1 SGHTA and CDR2 FQGNSA come from the germline V gene. CDR3 sequence: CASSLVDRGGNTIYF. CDR3 nucleotide sequence: TGTGCCAGCAGCTTAGTGGACCGGGGGGGAAACACCATATATTTT.

The CDR3 DNA reads as TGTGCCTGGGGGGGACAGCCGAACACTGAAGCTTTCTTT. This encodes CAWGGQPNTEAFF. V usage is TRBV30 and J usage is TRBJ1-1; 7 positions agree with TRBD1. The CDR3 has 13 residues. The germline V gene has CDR1 GTSNPN and CDR2 SVGIG (reference sequence). V shed 5 bases, J shed 1 base, and the junction held 4 bases outside the gene matches.

The chain recombines TRBV7-6 with TRBJ2-1; 8 bases agree with TRBD2. The CDR3 spans 17 residues. The V gene's germline CDR1 is SGHVS and CDR2 FNYEAQ. J gave up 9 bases and V 4 bases, and 17 bases lay outside the gene matches. The CDR3 here is CASSSRYRAGAPGEQFF. The CDR3 DNA reads TGTGCCAGCAGCTCACGGTACCGAGCGGGGGCCCCCGGTGAGCAGTTCTTC.

The CDR3 loop is CASSLAGTGDYNEQFF. CDR3 coding DNA: TGCGCCAGCAGCTTGGCCGGGACAGGGGATTACAATGAGCAGTTCTTC. The chain recombines TRBV5-1 with TRBJ2-1; TRBD1 matches at 10 bases. The CDR3 totals 16 residues. Germline CDR1 SGHRS, CDR2 YFSETQ. The J segment lost 4 bases and the V segment lost 0 bases, leaving 4 bases of the junction unmatched.